This T cell receptor (beta chain) originates from a study of blood T cell repertoires in COVID-19 (dated by TCRdb to 2018 to 2020). The study in broad terms: The collaborator samples originated in the United States, Italy and Spain and spanned the acute and convalescent phases of COVID-19. The prospective study material was composed of cDNA or gDNA derived from T cells, B-cell-depleted T cells, or PBMCs. Deeply sampled blood TCRbeta repertoires from subjects exposed to, actively infected with, or recovered from COVID-19 were included in the dataset. The repertoires were released in a freely available public database meant as a resource for research on the immune response to SARS-CoV-2. Samples were obtained from the ongoing ImmuneRACE study (first 160 participants) and from 1,000 to 1,500 subjects provided by 6 global collaborators. Sample metadata almost always included a de-identified subject ID, COVID-19 status, age in years and sex. HLA class I and class II types, where available, came from metadata supplied by the sample provider rather than from assay-based typing.

Enrolling through a virtual design, the prospective study's participants ranged in age from roughly 18 to 89 years and lived across approximately 25 United States geographic areas. To assign participants to cohorts, the prospective study relied on clinical history that participants themselves reported in a screening survey and a study questionnaire. A participant counted as exposed if, within 2 weeks of entering the study, that participant had been in contact with someone who had a PCR-confirmed or clinician-diagnosed COVID-19 case. Each participant in the prospective study had whole blood, serum and a nasopharyngeal or oropharyngeal swab collected by mobile phlebotomists. Additional blood draws and questionnaires over an approximately 2-month period could optionally be provided by prospective study participants. Before DNA extraction, blood samples from the prospective study were shipped at room temperature or frozen.

TCRbeta CDR3 regions were amplified from genomic DNA by means of the immunoSEQ Assay, a bias-controlled multiplex PCR. As for the authors' bioinformatics: Within the assay, amplification of reference gene primers was used to estimate how many nucleated cells each sample contained. To quantify the absolute abundance of each unique TCRbeta CDR3 rearrangement, sequence reads were collapsed and filtered. For each sample, productive Simpson clonality was calculated by taking the square root of Simpson's diversity index across productive rearrangements. The immuneACCESS repertoire file appears here via TCRdb, limited to in-frame rearrangements. These files lack a portion of the clones; in checked studies, under half of the deficit traces to unresolved V genes, and the cause of the others is not known. V and J calls and clone size are given by that table; D and trimming were obtained from the DNA. The sample table shows some 240,000 clones, and 88% are seen once. Of the sample, around 3.1% falls within the top ten clones.

Overall study results and their limits: The amount of clinical and demographic metadata varied by source and participant and was provided uncurated.

The V end loses 0 bases and the J end loses 6 bases, and a stretch of 11 bases separates them. The CDR3 has 14 amino acids, counting the end cysteine and phenylalanine. This entry keeps only the CDR3 DNA: 42 bases, framed from base 1. The germline V gene supplies CDR1 SGHTA and CDR2 FQGNSA. On this clone: The antigen it recognizes is unknown. There are no base qualities to consult, and no much larger clone falls within one base.

The sequencing input was PBMCs or T cells enriched from blood (not recorded which). The sequence links TRBV7-2 to TRBJ1-1; the D gene cannot be named for sure. The sequence derives from a woman aged 40 to 50 who had been exposed to COVID-19. The CDR3 reads CASSLAERSAEAFF. The nucleotide sequence reads TGTGCCAGCAGCTTAGCGGAAAGGAGCGCTGAAGCTTTCTTT.